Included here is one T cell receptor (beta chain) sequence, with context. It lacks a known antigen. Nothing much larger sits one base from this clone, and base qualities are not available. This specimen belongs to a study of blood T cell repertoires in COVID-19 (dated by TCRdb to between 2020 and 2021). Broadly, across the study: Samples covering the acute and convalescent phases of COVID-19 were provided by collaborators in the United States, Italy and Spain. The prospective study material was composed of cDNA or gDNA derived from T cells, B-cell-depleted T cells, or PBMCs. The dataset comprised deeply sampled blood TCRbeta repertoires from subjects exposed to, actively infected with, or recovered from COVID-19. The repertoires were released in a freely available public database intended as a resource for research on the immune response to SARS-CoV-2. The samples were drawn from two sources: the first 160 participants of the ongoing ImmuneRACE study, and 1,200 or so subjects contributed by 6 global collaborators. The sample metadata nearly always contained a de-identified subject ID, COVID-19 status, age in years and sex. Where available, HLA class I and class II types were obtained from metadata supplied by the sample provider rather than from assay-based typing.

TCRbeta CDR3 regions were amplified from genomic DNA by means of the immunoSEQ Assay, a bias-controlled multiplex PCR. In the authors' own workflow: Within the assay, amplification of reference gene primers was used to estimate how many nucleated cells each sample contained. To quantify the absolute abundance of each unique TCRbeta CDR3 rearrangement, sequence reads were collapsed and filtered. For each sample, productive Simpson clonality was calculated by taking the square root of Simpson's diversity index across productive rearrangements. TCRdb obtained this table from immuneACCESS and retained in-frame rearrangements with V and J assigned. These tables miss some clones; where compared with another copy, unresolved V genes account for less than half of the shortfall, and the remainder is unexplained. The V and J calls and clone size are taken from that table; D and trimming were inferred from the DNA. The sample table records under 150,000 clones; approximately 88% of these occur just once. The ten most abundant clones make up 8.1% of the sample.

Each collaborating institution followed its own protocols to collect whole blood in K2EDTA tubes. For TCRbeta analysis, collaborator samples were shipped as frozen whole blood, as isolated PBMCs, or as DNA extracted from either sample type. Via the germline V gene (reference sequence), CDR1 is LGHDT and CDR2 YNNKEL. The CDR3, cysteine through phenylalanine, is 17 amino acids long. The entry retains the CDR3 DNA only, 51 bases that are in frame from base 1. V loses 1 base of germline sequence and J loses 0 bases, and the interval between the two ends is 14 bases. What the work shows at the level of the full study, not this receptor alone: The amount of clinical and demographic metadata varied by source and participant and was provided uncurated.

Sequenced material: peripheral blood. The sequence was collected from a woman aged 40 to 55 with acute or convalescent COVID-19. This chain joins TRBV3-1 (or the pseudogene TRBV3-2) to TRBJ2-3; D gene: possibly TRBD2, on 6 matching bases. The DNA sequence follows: TGTGCCAGCAGCCAAGGGGGCCGGGACTGGAGCACAGATACGCAGTATTTT. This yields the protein CASSQGGRDWSTDTQYF.